This T cell receptor (beta chain) was retrieved from a study of CD8+ T cells in alopecia areata. cDNA reverse transcribed from extracted RNA served as the sequencing template. Assay used: immunoSEQ multiplex PCR; TCRdb lists only in-frame clones, some missing. Of under 200,000 clones in the sample, less than 80% are singletons; the top ten hold 14%. Regarding treatment: oral pan-JAK inhibitor, 5-10 mg twice daily. CDR1 and CDR2 from the germline V gene are LGHNA and YNFKEQ. CDR3 length: 15 residues. Deletions cut 1 base from V and 2 bases from J, with 12 bases between. The source is a human donor with alopecia areata. The chain joins TRBV4-2 to TRBJ2-7; possibly TRBD1 or TRBD2 for D (5 bases each). This sample comprised CD4+ T cells sorted from blood, obtained at week 24, from a patient treated with tofacitinib. The chain's CDR3 is CASSQAQGPTYEQYF. CDR3 nucleotide sequence: TGTGCCAGCAGCCAAGCCCAGGGACCTACCTACGAGCAGTACTTC.